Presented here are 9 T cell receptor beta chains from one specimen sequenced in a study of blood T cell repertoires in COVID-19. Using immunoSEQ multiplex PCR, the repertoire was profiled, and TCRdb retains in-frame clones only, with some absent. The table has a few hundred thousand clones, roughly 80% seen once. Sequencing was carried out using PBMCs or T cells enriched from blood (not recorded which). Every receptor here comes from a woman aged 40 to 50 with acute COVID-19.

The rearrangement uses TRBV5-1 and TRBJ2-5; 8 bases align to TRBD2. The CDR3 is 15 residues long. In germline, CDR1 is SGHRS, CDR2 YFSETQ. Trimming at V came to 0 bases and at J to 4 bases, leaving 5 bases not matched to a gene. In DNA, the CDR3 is TGCGCCAGCAGCTTGGCGGGAGGGCCGGGAGAGACCCAGTACTTC. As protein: CASSLAGGPGETQYF.

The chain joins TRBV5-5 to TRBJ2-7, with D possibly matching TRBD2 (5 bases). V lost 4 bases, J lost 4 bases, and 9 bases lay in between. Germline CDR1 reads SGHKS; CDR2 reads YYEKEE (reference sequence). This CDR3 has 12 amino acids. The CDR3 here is CASSPGEYEQYF. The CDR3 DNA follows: TGTGCCAGCAGCCCTGGGGAGTACGAGCAGTACTTC.

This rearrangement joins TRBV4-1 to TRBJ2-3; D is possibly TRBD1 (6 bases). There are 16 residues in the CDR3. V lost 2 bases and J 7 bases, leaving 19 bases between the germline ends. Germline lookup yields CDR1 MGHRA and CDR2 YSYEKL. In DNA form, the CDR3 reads TGCGCCAGCAGCCAAAGCTATGTGGTGACAGGACATACGCAGTATTTT. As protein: CASSQSYVVTGHTQYF.

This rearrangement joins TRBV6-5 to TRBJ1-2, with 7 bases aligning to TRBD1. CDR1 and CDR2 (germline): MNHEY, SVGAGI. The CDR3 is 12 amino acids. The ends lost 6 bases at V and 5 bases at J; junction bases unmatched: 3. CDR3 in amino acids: CASRRDSYGYTF. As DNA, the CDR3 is TGTGCCAGCAGGCGGGACAGTTATGGCTACACCTTC.

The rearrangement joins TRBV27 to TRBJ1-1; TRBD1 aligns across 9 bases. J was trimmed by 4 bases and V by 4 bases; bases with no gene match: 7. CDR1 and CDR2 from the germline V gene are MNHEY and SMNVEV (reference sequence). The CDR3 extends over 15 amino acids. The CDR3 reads CASSSGPDRGTEAFF. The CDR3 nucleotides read TGTGCCAGCAGTTCAGGACCGGACAGGGGCACTGAAGCTTTCTTT.

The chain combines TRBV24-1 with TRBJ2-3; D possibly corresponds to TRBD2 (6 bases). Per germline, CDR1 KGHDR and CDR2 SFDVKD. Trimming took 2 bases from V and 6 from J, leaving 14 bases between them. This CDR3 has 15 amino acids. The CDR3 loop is CATSDSGLRLDTQYF. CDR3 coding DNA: TGTGCCACCAGTGATTCGGGACTCCGCTTGGATACGCAGTATTTT.

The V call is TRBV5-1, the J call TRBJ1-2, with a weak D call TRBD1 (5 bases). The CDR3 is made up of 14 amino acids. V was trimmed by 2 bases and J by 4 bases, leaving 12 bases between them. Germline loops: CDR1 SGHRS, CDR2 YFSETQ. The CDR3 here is CASSFTTASYGYTF. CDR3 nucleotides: TGCGCCAGCAGCTTCACGACAGCCTCCTATGGCTACACCTTC.

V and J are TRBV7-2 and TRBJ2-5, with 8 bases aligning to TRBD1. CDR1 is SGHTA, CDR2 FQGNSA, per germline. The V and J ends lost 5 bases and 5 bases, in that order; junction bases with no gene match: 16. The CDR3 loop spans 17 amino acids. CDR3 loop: CASSPPVSTGVWETQYF. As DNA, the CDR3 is TGTGCCAGCAGCCCCCCCGTCTCGACAGGGGTTTGGGAGACCCAGTACTTC.

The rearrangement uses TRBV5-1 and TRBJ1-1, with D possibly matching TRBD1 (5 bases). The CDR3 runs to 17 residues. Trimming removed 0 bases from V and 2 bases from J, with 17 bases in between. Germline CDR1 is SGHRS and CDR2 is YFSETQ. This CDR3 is CASSLEGLGRANTEAFF. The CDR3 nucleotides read TGCGCCAGCAGCTTGGAGGGGTTAGGCAGGGCAAACACTGAAGCTTTCTTT.